The rows below give T cell receptor beta chains drawn from one sample of a study of control samples from healthy donors and cancer patients. The protocol was immunoSEQ multiplex PCR, while the TCRdb copy is restricted to in-frame clones and leaves out a portion. The repertoire includes about 410,000 clones, approximately 92% of them detected once, and about 6.3% sits in the top ten. The source material was PBMCs. The receptor set was obtained from a middle-aged man with head and neck cancer. The CDR3 runs from the conserved cysteine through the conserved F or W. A D gene is named only where the DNA matches it firmly. Clone size is stated in some rows and not others, as once, few, many or a class when expanded.

d_gene: TRBD1; abundance: -; v_gene: TRBV7-3; j_gene: TRBJ1-1; CDR3nt: TGTGCCAGCAGCGCAGACAGGGGGCGCATGGCTTTCTTT; CDR3aa: CASSADRGRMAFF
d_gene: TRBD2; abundance: -; v_gene: TRBV6-6; j_gene: TRBJ2-1; CDR3nt: TGTGCCAGCCGGGATAGCGGGAACTACAATGAGCAGTTCTTC; CDR3aa: CASRDSGNYNEQFF
d_gene: TRBD1; abundance: -; v_gene: TRBV5-1; j_gene: TRBJ1-4; CDR3nt: TGCGCCAGCAGCCGGGGACAGGGGGCTGAAAAACTGTTTTTT; CDR3aa: CASSRGQGAEKLFF
d_gene: TRBD1; abundance: -; v_gene: TRBV7-9; j_gene: TRBJ1-1; CDR3nt: TGTGCCAGCAGCTTAGTGGGACAGGGATCCTCTGAAGCTTTCTTT; CDR3aa: CASSLVGQGSSEAFF
d_gene: -; abundance: -; v_gene: TRBV30; j_gene: TRBJ1-4; CDR3nt: TGTGCCTGGAGTGTTTACAGCGGGAATGAAAAACTGTTTTTT; CDR3aa: CAWSVYSGNEKLFF
d_gene: TRBD1; abundance: -; v_gene: TRBV3-1/TRBV3-2; j_gene: TRBJ1-2; CDR3nt: TGTGCCAGCAGCCAGGCGACAGGGGCGGATGGCTACACCTTC; CDR3aa: CASSQATGADGYTF
d_gene: -; abundance: -; v_gene: TRBV5-1; j_gene: TRBJ2-1; CDR3nt: TGCGCCAGCAGCTTGGGCCGTCTGAAATACGGAACGGGGAATGAGCAGTTCTTC; CDR3aa: CASSLGRLKYGTGNEQFF
d_gene: -; abundance: -; v_gene: TRBV24-1; j_gene: TRBJ2-5; CDR3nt: TGTGCCACCAGTGACGGGACTTATAAAGAGACCCAGTACTTC; CDR3aa: CATSDGTYKETQYF
d_gene: -; abundance: -; v_gene: TRBV30; j_gene: TRBJ2-3; CDR3nt: TGTGCCTGGAGTGCGTTTATAGCGTGGCAAAGGACAGATACGCAGTATTTT; CDR3aa: CAWSAFIAWQRTDTQYF
d_gene: TRBD1; abundance: -; v_gene: TRBV6-5; j_gene: TRBJ1-2; CDR3nt: TGTGCCAGCAGTTACTCGGGACAGCCCGCGGGCTACACCTTC; CDR3aa: CASSYSGQPAGYTF
d_gene: -; abundance: -; v_gene: TRBV25-1; j_gene: TRBJ2-1; CDR3nt: TGTGCCAGCATAGGATGGGATGAGCAGTTCTTC; CDR3aa: CASIGWDEQFF
d_gene: TRBD2; abundance: once; v_gene: TRBV27; j_gene: TRBJ2-2; CDR3nt: TGTGCCAGCAGTTGGGGTTGGCAGAGGACTAGTGGAACCGGGGAGCTGTTTTTT; CDR3aa: CASSWGWQRTSGTGELFF
d_gene: TRBD2; abundance: -; v_gene: TRBV7-2; j_gene: TRBJ2-5; CDR3nt: TGTGCCAGCAGCACACAGACTAGCGGGACTCCCCAGTACTTC; CDR3aa: CASSTQTSGTPQYF
d_gene: TRBD1; abundance: -; v_gene: TRBV5-6; j_gene: TRBJ2-5; CDR3nt: TGTGCCAGCAGCTGGGCTTACAGGGGAGAGACCCAGTACTTC; CDR3aa: CASSWAYRGETQYF
d_gene: TRBD1; abundance: -; v_gene: TRBV28; j_gene: TRBJ2-7; CDR3nt: TGTGCCAGCAGAGACAGACAGGGGGTTTATCAGCAGTACTTC; CDR3aa: CASRDRQGVYQQYF
d_gene: -; abundance: -; v_gene: TRBV7-9; j_gene: TRBJ1-2; CDR3nt: TGTGCCAGCAGCGCTGCGGGTAACTCAATTGGCTACACCTTC; CDR3aa: CASSAAGNSIGYTF
d_gene: -; abundance: -; v_gene: TRBV5-1; j_gene: TRBJ2-1; CDR3nt: TGCGCCAGCAGCTCCGACGGTTCCTACAATGAGCAGTTCTTC; CDR3aa: CASSSDGSYNEQFF
d_gene: -; abundance: -; v_gene: TRBV19; j_gene: TRBJ2-5; CDR3nt: TGTGCCAGTAGTATTTCAGGGTCGTACCTGGACTTC; CDR3aa: CASSISGSYLDF
d_gene: TRBD2; abundance: once; v_gene: TRBV15; j_gene: TRBJ2-7; CDR3nt: TGTGCCACCAGCACCCGGACTAGCGGCGCCTACGAGCAGTACTTC; CDR3aa: CATSTRTSGAYEQYF
d_gene: -; abundance: -; v_gene: TRBV28; j_gene: TRBJ2-7; CDR3nt: TGTGCCAGCAGCTTCGGCGGGGTGGGCGAGCAGTACTTC; CDR3aa: CASSFGGVGEQYF
d_gene: TRBD2; abundance: -; v_gene: TRBV19; j_gene: TRBJ2-3; CDR3nt: TGTGCCAGTTCCGCGGGCGGTAGCGGGAGTAATACGCAGTATTTT; CDR3aa: CASSAGGSGSNTQYF
d_gene: -; abundance: -; v_gene: TRBV29-1; j_gene: TRBJ1-1; CDR3nt: TGCAGCGTTGAAGCCTCCCCCCTCGGTACCGACAGGAACACTGAAGCTTTCTTT; CDR3aa: CSVEASPLGTDRNTEAFF
d_gene: TRBD1; abundance: once; v_gene: TRBV24-1; j_gene: TRBJ1-3; CDR3nt: TGTGCCACCAGTGTCAGGGACAGCGGTACCGATTCTGGAAACACCATATATTTT; CDR3aa: CATSVRDSGTDSGNTIYF
d_gene: -; abundance: -; v_gene: TRBV7-2; j_gene: TRBJ1-2; CDR3nt: TGTGCCAGCAGCTTAGAGGGGACACCAGAGGCCTATGGCTACACCTTC; CDR3aa: CASSLEGTPEAYGYTF
d_gene: -; abundance: -; v_gene: TRBV5-5; j_gene: TRBJ1-5; CDR3nt: TGTGCCAGCAGCGGCTCCGGGACCCATAATCAGCCCCAGCATTTT; CDR3aa: CASSGSGTHNQPQHF
d_gene: TRBD1; abundance: -; v_gene: TRBV30; j_gene: TRBJ1-1; CDR3nt: TGTGCCTGGAGGGAGGGTCTCTGGACAGGGCTAAACACTGAAGCTTTCTTT; CDR3aa: CAWREGLWTGLNTEAFF
d_gene: TRBD1; abundance: -; v_gene: TRBV4-3; j_gene: TRBJ1-1; CDR3nt: TGCGCCAGCAGCCAAGGGACAGGGTCGGGCACTGAAGCTTTCTTT; CDR3aa: CASSQGTGSGTEAFF
d_gene: TRBD2; abundance: once; v_gene: TRBV7-6; j_gene: TRBJ2-3; CDR3nt: TGTGCCAGCAGCTTTGGCGGGAGCGTCGGTGATACGCAGTATTTT; CDR3aa: CASSFGGSVGDTQYF
d_gene: TRBD1; abundance: -; v_gene: TRBV5-1; j_gene: TRBJ2-1; CDR3nt: TGCGCCAGCTCGACTGGACAGGGTGGCACCTACAATGAGCAGTTCTTC; CDR3aa: CASSTGQGGTYNEQFF
d_gene: TRBD2; abundance: -; v_gene: TRBV10-3; j_gene: TRBJ2-1; CDR3nt: TGTGCCATCAGTGAGTCCGGGACTAGCGGGAAGAATGAGCAGTTCTTC; CDR3aa: CAISESGTSGKNEQFF
d_gene: TRBD2; abundance: -; v_gene: TRBV27; j_gene: TRBJ2-7; CDR3nt: TGTGCCAGCAGTCCTCAATGGGCGGGAGGGCCTAACTACGAGCAGTACTTC; CDR3aa: CASSPQWAGGPNYEQYF
d_gene: -; abundance: -; v_gene: TRBV28; j_gene: TRBJ1-6; CDR3nt: TGTGCCAGCAGGTCCCGGAATTCACCCCTCCACTTT; CDR3aa: CASRSRNSPLHF
d_gene: -; abundance: -; v_gene: TRBV9; j_gene: TRBJ2-6; CDR3nt: TGTGCCAGCAGCGTAGGGACACGCGAATCTGGGGCCAACGTCCTGACTTTC; CDR3aa: CASSVGTRESGANVLTF
d_gene: TRBD2; abundance: -; v_gene: TRBV6-5; j_gene: TRBJ2-1; CDR3nt: TGTGCCAGCAGTCGACTAGCGTTAGGGGGCAATGAGCAGTTCTTC; CDR3aa: CASSRLALGGNEQFF
d_gene: TRBD1; abundance: -; v_gene: TRBV9; j_gene: TRBJ1-6; CDR3nt: TGTGCCAGCAGCTCGATAAGGACAGGTTCACCCCTCCACTTT; CDR3aa: CASSSIRTGSPLHF
d_gene: -; abundance: -; v_gene: TRBV3-1/TRBV3-2; j_gene: TRBJ1-4; CDR3nt: TGTGCCAGCAGCCACATCCAATTGCAGGTGGTTGCAACTAATGAAAAACTGTTTTTT; CDR3aa: CASSHIQLQVVATNEKLFF
d_gene: -; abundance: -; v_gene: TRBV27; j_gene: TRBJ1-1; CDR3nt: TGTGCCAGCAGTTTATTCGGGCACCCCACTGAAGCTTTCTTT; CDR3aa: CASSLFGHPTEAFF
d_gene: -; abundance: -; v_gene: TRBV5-5; j_gene: TRBJ1-3; CDR3nt: TGTGCCAGCAGCTTCAGGGAATCTGGAAACACCATATATTTT; CDR3aa: CASSFRESGNTIYF
d_gene: -; abundance: -; v_gene: TRBV30; j_gene: TRBJ1-4; CDR3nt: TGTGCCTGGAGTGCGCGGGCTAATGAAAAACTGTTTTTT; CDR3aa: CAWSARANEKLFF
d_gene: -; abundance: once; v_gene: TRBV5-4; j_gene: TRBJ2-1; CDR3nt: TGTGCCAGCAGCTTGGGGGGAGCGAAAGCCTACAATGAGCAGTTCTTC; CDR3aa: CASSLGGAKAYNEQFF
d_gene: TRBD1; abundance: -; v_gene: TRBV28; j_gene: TRBJ2-4; CDR3nt: TGTGCCAGCAGTTTATCCTTCAGGGGGCTAGCCAAAAACATTCAGTACTTC; CDR3aa: CASSLSFRGLAKNIQYF
d_gene: TRBD1; abundance: -; v_gene: TRBV6-5; j_gene: TRBJ1-1; CDR3nt: TGTGCCAGCAGGGGAACAGGGGAGAGGACTGAAGCTTTCTTT; CDR3aa: CASRGTGERTEAFF
d_gene: -; abundance: -; v_gene: TRBV29-1; j_gene: TRBJ1-1; CDR3nt: TGCAGCACAAGAGGGTTAGGGGACACTGAAGCTTTCTTT; CDR3aa: CSTRGLGDTEAFF
d_gene: -; abundance: -; v_gene: TRBV5-5; j_gene: TRBJ2-3; CDR3nt: TGTGCCAGCAGCTCGAGGAGGGGGGAGGGCACAGATACGCAGTATTTT; CDR3aa: CASSSRRGEGTDTQYF